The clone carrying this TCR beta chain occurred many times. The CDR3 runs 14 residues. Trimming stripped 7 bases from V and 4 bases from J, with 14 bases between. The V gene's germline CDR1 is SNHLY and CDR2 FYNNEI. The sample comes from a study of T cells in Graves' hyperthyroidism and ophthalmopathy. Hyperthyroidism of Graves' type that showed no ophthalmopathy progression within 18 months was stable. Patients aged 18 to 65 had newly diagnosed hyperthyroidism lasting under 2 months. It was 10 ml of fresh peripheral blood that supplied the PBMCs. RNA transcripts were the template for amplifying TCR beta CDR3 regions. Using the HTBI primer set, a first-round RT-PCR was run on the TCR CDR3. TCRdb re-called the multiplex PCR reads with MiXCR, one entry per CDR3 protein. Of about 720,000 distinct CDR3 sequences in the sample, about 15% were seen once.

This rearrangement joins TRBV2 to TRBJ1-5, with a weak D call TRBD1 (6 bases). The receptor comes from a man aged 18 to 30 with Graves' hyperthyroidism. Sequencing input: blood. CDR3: CASTPRTVNQPQHF. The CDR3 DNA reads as TGTGCCAGCACCCCTCGGACAGTTAATCAGCCCCAGCATTTT.